A single TCR beta chain is shown here with its context. What it binds is unknown. The CDR3 has 15 residues. Trimming shortened V by 0 bases and J by 1 base, and 8 bases separated the two germline ends. Per the germline V gene, CDR1 is MGHRA and CDR2 is YSYEKL. The donors were in the roughly 130-subject validation cohort, distinct from the roughly 700-subject first cohort. These data originate in a study of cytomegalovirus exposure and HLA in healthy donors. At the level of the study: The same platform was used for the 110 or so validation repertoires and the approximately 700 first-cohort repertoires, a later analysis reported.

Using immunoSEQ multiplex PCR, the repertoire was profiled, and TCRdb retains in-frame clones only, with some absent. The data hold under 200,000 clones, with roughly 96% observed a single time. Study-level points and caveats: The TCR clusters that emerged in the first cohort tended, a later analysis found, to co-occur in the roughly 110 validation repertoires. The study labeled more than 150 TCR beta chains cytomegalovirus-associated.

The clonotype originates from a woman in her late teens or twenties in good health and CMV-seronegative. Sequencing was performed on PBMCs. This chain joins TRBV4-1 and TRBJ2-3; no reliable D call. In nucleotides, the CDR3 is TGCGCCAGCAGCCAAGAAGCGCTACGCACAGATACGCAGTATTTT. Protein product: CASSQEALRTDTQYF.